This T cell receptor beta chain was observed in a study of cytotoxic CD8 clonotypes in ibrutinib-treated CLL. Study context: Investigators reported some 24 partial and 2 complete responses; after median approximately 63 months, roughly 15 patients remained remitted and roughly twelve progressed. Study-wide findings and caveats: Sampling times, which were not matched between the groups, differed between sustained-remission patients and progressing patients. Relative to age-matched healthy donors, clonality at baseline was higher, and it tracked circulating CD8+ T-cell counts. At progression, clonality fell back toward baseline after rising at ibrutinib response.

Using immunoSEQ multiplex PCR, the repertoire was profiled, and TCRdb retains in-frame clones only, with some absent. The sample lists about 200,000 clones, about two thirds seen once, with around an eighth in the top ten. The V gene lost 0 bases and the J gene lost 3 bases, with 13 bases spanning the gap. Germline assignment: CDR1 PRHDT and CDR2 FYEKMQ (reference sequence). The CDR3 has 16 residues. Worth noting for this clone: Its antigen is not known.

V usage is TRBV13 and J usage is TRBJ2-3; D gene unclear. This TCR was sampled from a human donor with chronic lymphocytic leukemia. Sequencing used PBMCs, obtained after 24 months of ibrutinib treatment. CDR3 nucleotide sequence: TGTGCCAGCAGCTTAGGTTTTTCCCTTGGGACAGATACGCAGTATTTT. It yields the protein CASSLGFSLGTDTQYF. Drawing the rest from reference TRBV13 and TRBJ2-3, the complete variable domain is AAGVIQSPRHLIKEKRETATLKCYPIPRHDTVYWYQQGPGQDPQFLISFYEKMQSDKGSIPDRFSAQQFSDYHSELNMSSLELGDSALYFCASSLGFSLGTDTQYFGPGTRLTVL.